This TCR beta chain was recorded in a study of Graves' ophthalmopathy and Graves' hyperthyroidism. This clonotype was counted many times. Beta-chain TCR CDR3 regions were amplified from RNA transcripts. Amplification began with first-round RT-PCR using HTBI primers, then second-round multiplex PCR was performed. TCRdb reanalysed the multiplex PCR reads using MiXCR and keeps one entry per CDR3 protein. Of 300,000 to 400,000 distinct CDR3 sequences in the sample, about a sixth were seen once. This receptor was identified in an adult man with Graves' ophthalmopathy. Sequencing was carried out using peripheral blood.

The CDR3 nucleotides are TGTGCCAGCTTGGGAAGAAGAGCCTACGACATTCAGTACTTC. Protein sequence: CASLGRRAYDIQYF. The chain is built from TRBV11-2 and TRBJ2-4; D uncertain. The CDR3 loop spans 14 amino acids. Germline V gene sequence: CDR1 SGHAT, CDR2 FQNNGV. V shed 8 bases and J shed 8 bases, with 19 bases lying between them. The whole variable domain, filled in from reference TRBV11-2 and TRBJ2-4, reads EAGVAQSPRYKIIEKRQSVAFWCNPISGHATLYWYQQILGQGPKLLIQFQNNGVVDDSQLPKDRFSAERLKGVDSTLKIQPAKLEDSAVYLCASLGRRAYDIQYFGAGTRLSVL.